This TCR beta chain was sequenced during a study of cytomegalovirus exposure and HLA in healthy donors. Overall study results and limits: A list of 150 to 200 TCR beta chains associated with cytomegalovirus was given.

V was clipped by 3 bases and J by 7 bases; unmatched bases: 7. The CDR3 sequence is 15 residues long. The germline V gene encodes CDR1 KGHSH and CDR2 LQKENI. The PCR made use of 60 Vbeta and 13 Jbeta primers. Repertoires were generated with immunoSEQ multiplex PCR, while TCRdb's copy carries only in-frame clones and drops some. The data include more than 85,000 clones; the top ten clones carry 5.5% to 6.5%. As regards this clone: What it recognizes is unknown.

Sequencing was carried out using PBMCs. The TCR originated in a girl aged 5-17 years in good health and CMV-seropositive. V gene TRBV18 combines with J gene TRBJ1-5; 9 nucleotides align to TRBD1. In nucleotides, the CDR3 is TGTGCCAGCTCACCCGGACAGGGGTCTCGGCAGCCCCAGCATTTT. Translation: CASSPGQGSRQPQHF.